The 30 T cell receptor beta chains below were found in one sample sequenced in a study of T cells after yellow fever vaccination. A single record per CDR3 protein comes from TCRdb applying MiXCR to the 5' RACE reads. Of under 600,000 distinct CDR3 sequences in the sample, 21% were seen once. Specimen: PBMCs, collected less than 25 days after the first yellow fever vaccination. These receptors were obtained from a man between 18 and 35 years old who received the YFV17D yellow fever vaccine.

This clonotype was detected only a few times. This rearrangement joins TRBV10-3 to TRBJ2-3, with D perhaps TRBD2 (5 bases). The V end lost 10 bases, the J end lost 4 bases, and 12 bases lay between the germline ends. The CDR3 has 12 residues. Germline lookup yields CDR1 ENHRY and CDR2 SYGVKD. In DNA, the CDR3 is TGTGCCACGGACGGCGGGTCAGATACGCAGTATTTT. It is translated as CATDGGSDTQYF.

This sequence joins TRBV7-2 and TRBJ1-2; the match to TRBD1 covers 7 bases. The CDR3 runs to 15 residues. J was trimmed by 4 bases and V by 6 bases; bases with no gene match: 11. Germline CDR1 is SGHTA and CDR2 is FQGNSA. The CDR3 sequence: CASSSPTGAFYGYTF. The CDR3 bases are TGTGCCAGCAGTAGTCCAACAGGGGCCTTCTATGGCTACACCTTC.

This clonotype was picked up a small number of times. The CDR3 here is CSARSSGGGWDTQYF. CDR3 DNA: TGCAGTGCTAGATCTAGCGGGGGGGGATGGGATACGCAGTATTTT. This rearrangement joins TRBV20-1 to TRBJ2-3; 12 bases agree with TRBD2. In germline, CDR1 is DFQATT, CDR2 SNEGSKA (reference sequence). The CDR3 runs 15 residues. Trimming at V came to 2 bases and at J to 6 bases, leaving 6 bases not matched to a gene.

The rearrangement links TRBV5-1 to TRBJ1-2; D not resolved. Germline loops: CDR1 SGHRS, CDR2 YFSETQ. V was trimmed by 2 bases and J by 8 bases, leaving 16 bases between them. The CDR3 covers 14 residues. The CDR3 DNA follows: TGCGCCAGCAGCTTCCCAGGTCTCGGTGCCGGCTACACCTTC. It specifies CASSFPGLGAGYTF. Full variable domain (remainder filled in from reference TRBV5-1 and TRBJ1-2): KAGVTQTPRYLIKTRGQQVTLSCSPISGHRSVSWYQQTPGQGLQFLFEYFSETQRNKGNFPGRFSGRQFSNSRSEMNVSTLELGDSALYLCASSFPGLGAGYTFGSGTRLTVV.

This clonotype was observed a few times. The gene calls are TRBV20-1 and TRBJ2-5; perhaps TRBD2 as D (6 bases). Germline V gives CDR1 DFQATT, CDR2 SNEGSKA (reference sequence). V lost 6 bases to trimming and J lost 1 base, with 15 bases between them. The CDR3 extends over 14 amino acids. DNA for the CDR3: TGCAGTGCCCCCCCGGGGAGGACCCAAGAGACCCAGTACTTC. Encoded protein: CSAPPGRTQETQYF.

This clonotype turned up a few times. V and J are TRBV12-3 or TRBV12-4 and TRBJ2-7; TRBD1 aligns across 7 bases. The trim removed 3 bases at V and 2 bases at J, leaving 10 bases unmatched. There are 16 residues in the CDR3. CDR3 sequence (DNA): TGTGCCAGCAGTTTGGGAAACAACAGGGGAGCCTACGAGCAGTACTTC. Protein sequence: CASSLGNNRGAYEQYF.

This clonotype showed up just a few times. V and J are TRBV29-1 and TRBJ2-1; TRBD2 is a possible D gene (6 bases). Germline CDR1 and CDR2: SQVTM and ANQGSEA. The length of the CDR3 is 14 residues. The V gene lost 6 bases and the J gene lost 6 bases, with 18 bases spanning the gap. DNA of the CDR3: TGCAGCGTGGGAGGCAGGCCGGTCGTCAATGAGCAGTTCTTC. Its protein is CSVGGRPVVNEQFF.

The V gene is TRBV20-1, the J gene TRBJ1-2; no firm D call. Germline CDR1 is DFQATT and CDR2 is SNEGSKA (reference sequence). Trimming took 0 bases from V and 4 from J, leaving 12 bases between them. There are 14 residues in the CDR3. The CDR3 sequence: CSAREVGQRYGYTF. Here the CDR3 DNA reads TGCAGTGCTAGAGAGGTCGGGCAGCGCTATGGCTACACCTTC.

This clonotype was seen a few times. The chain links TRBV28 to TRBJ2-3; 12 bases fit TRBD1. CDR3 length: 15 amino acids. Germline V lookup: CDR1 MDHEN, CDR2 SYDVKM. J gave up 4 bases and V 10 bases, and 9 bases lay outside the gene matches. The CDR3 DNA sequence: TGTGCCACCCACCGCCGGGACAGGGGGCCAGATACGCAGTATTTT. Its translation is CATHRRDRGPDTQYF.

The J gene is TRBJ2-5, the V gene TRBV5-4, with 7 bases lining up with TRBD2. Looked up from germline, CDR1 is SGHNT and CDR2 is YYREEE (reference sequence). This CDR3 has 15 residues. J was trimmed by 5 bases and V by 0 bases; bases with no gene match: 7. CDR3 amino acids: CASSLDSRGSETQYF. The DNA for the CDR3 is TGTGCCAGCAGCTTGGACTCGCGGGGGTCTGAGACCCAGTACTTC.

This clonotype has more than one count but fewer than ten. The V call is TRBV30, the J call TRBJ2-7, with D unresolved. This CDR3 has 12 residues. Trimming left V 4 bases short and J 2 bases short, with 9 bases between. Per germline, CDR1 GTSNPN and CDR2 SVGIG (reference sequence). CDR3 sequence: CAWIGSAYEQYF. Written as DNA, the CDR3 is TGTGCCTGGATAGGGTCGGCCTACGAGCAGTACTTC.

The V call is TRBV6-5, the J call TRBJ2-7; maybe TRBD1 (6 bases). The CDR3 spans 15 residues. CDR1 and CDR2 (germline): MNHEY, SVGAGI. With 2 bases removed from V and 3 bases from J, the gap between germline ends came to 14 bases. For the CDR3, the DNA is TGTGCCAGCAGTTACAAGGGGGTAAAATTCTACGAGCAGTACGTC. The encoded protein is CASSYKGVKFYEQYV.

This clonotype was counted only a few times. The J gene is TRBJ1-1, the V gene TRBV20-1; D ambiguous. From germline, CDR1 is DFQATT and CDR2 SNEGSKA (reference sequence). V lost 0 bases and J lost 0, with 8 bases in between. This CDR3 has 14 amino acids. The CDR3 nucleotides are TGCAGTGCTAGAGATCTGAAAGTGAACACTGAAGCTTTCTTT. The encoded protein is CSARDLKVNTEAFF.

The chain carries TRBV7-8 and TRBJ2-2, with TRBD1 as a possible D gene (8 bases). This CDR3 region has 16 residues. Trimming left V 7 bases short and J 1 base short, with 16 bases between. Germline loops: CDR1 SGHVS, CDR2 FQNEAQ. The CDR3 spells CASNRGGALNTGELFF. CDR3 bases: TGTGCCAGCAACAGGGGGGGGGCCCTGAACACCGGGGAGCTGTTTTTT.

The rearrangement uses TRBV29-1 and TRBJ2-2; TRBD2 might be the D (6 bases). The CDR3 extends over 12 amino acids. Per germline, CDR1 SQVTM and CDR2 ANQGSEA. Trimming cost V 5 bases and J 7 bases, with 11 bases left between them. CDR3 amino acids: CSVTPGLGELFF. Here the CDR3 DNA reads TGCAGCGTTACACCGGGACTCGGGGAGCTGTTTTTT.

The CDR3 DNA follows: TGTGCCATCCGGGACAGGGAAGGCTATGGCTACACCTTC. Translation: CAIRDREGYGYTF. This rearrangement joins TRBV10-3 to TRBJ1-2, with 9 bases identical to TRBD1. Trimming removed 8 bases from V and 4 bases from J; junction bases left unmatched: 5. In germline, CDR1 is ENHRY, CDR2 SYGVKD. The CDR3 covers 13 residues.

This clonotype was found once. V is TRBV7-3 and J is TRBJ1-1; D is possibly TRBD1 (6 bases). Germline assignment: CDR1 SGHTA and CDR2 FQGTGA. The V end was cut by 5 bases, the J end by 2 bases, with 21 bases between. The CDR3 is 17 residues long. The CDR3 sequence is CASSPAGASATNTEAFF. CDR3 in DNA: TGTGCCAGCAGCCCGGCGGGGGCGTCTGCGACCAACACTGAAGCTTTCTTT.

V is TRBV11-2 and J is TRBJ1-3, with a weak D call TRBD1 (5 bases). The CDR3 consists of 16 residues. CDR1 is SGHAT, CDR2 FQNNGV, per germline. The V end lost 0 bases, the J end lost 4 bases, and 13 bases lay between the germline ends. The CDR3 loop is CASSLDPGTAGNTIYF. The CDR3, as DNA: TGTGCCAGCAGCTTAGACCCCGGGACGGCCGGAAACACCATATATTTT.

The chain joins TRBV7-2 to TRBJ2-1; D is unresolved. Germline assignment: CDR1 SGHTA and CDR2 FQGNSA. V dropped 0 bases and J dropped 7 bases, with 10 bases sitting between them. This CDR3 contains 14 residues. CDR3: CASSLAGSGNEQFF. In nucleotides, the CDR3 is TGTGCCAGCAGCTTAGCAGGGTCAGGAAATGAGCAGTTCTTC.

About this clonotype itself: The DNA is omitted, as the CDR3 cannot be located on it reliably, and the CDR3 follows TCRdb's listing. The chain has TRBV21-1 and TRBJ2-1; the table's D call of TRBD1 was not tested on the DNA. TRBV21-1 is designated a pseudogene. The CDR3 is 14 residues long, counting both termini. The CDR3 spells CASSKVGQGNEQFF.

This chain connects TRBV5-1 to TRBJ2-7; 8 bases fit TRBD2. Germline assignment: CDR1 SGHRS and CDR2 YFSETQ. V was clipped by 4 bases and J by 6 bases; unmatched bases: 9. CDR3 length equals 14 residues. CDR3 in amino acids: CASSPGGGVVEQYF. The CDR3 region has the DNA TGCGCCAGCAGCCCGGGGGGGGGCGTTGTCGAGCAGTACTTC.

The rearrangement uses TRBV18 and TRBJ1-2; D is perhaps TRBD1 (5 bases). This CDR3 contains 15 residues. Germline V gene sequence: CDR1 KGHSH, CDR2 LQKENI. V lost 0 bases and J 4 bases, leaving 12 bases between the germline ends. In nucleotides, the CDR3 is TGTGCCAGCTCACCACCCGAGGGGCCCGTCTATGGCTACACCTTC. It yields the protein CASSPPEGPVYGYTF.

This chain uses TRBV7-2 with TRBJ1-5; TRBD1 aligns across 8 bases. The CDR3 has 15 amino acids. The V gene end was trimmed by 5 bases and the J gene end by 7 bases; junction bases not matched to a gene: 10. Looked up from germline, CDR1 is SGHTA and CDR2 is FQGNSA. CDR3 DNA: TGTGCCAGCAGCGGGCAGACAGGGGTCCCCCAGCCCCAGCATTTT. Its translation: CASSGQTGVPQPQHF.

The chain combines TRBV9 with TRBJ2-7, with 10 nucleotides matching TRBD1. Germline V CDR1 and CDR2: SGDLS, YYNGEE. The V segment lost 0 bases and the J segment 3 bases; nucleotides outside the gene matches: 3. This CDR3 is built from 15 residues. CDR3 residues: CASSVGQGAYYEQYF. The CDR3 DNA is TGTGCCAGCAGCGTAGGACAGGGGGCGTACTACGAGCAGTACTTC.

This clonotype was picked up a small number of times. V usage is TRBV20-1 and J usage is TRBJ2-2; no clear D. Per germline, CDR1 DFQATT and CDR2 SNEGSKA (reference sequence). The length of the CDR3 is 12 residues. Trimming took 3 bases from V and 4 from J, leaving 6 bases between them. CDR3: CSASRSTGELFF. The DNA of the CDR3 is TGCAGTGCTAGTAGGTCCACCGGGGAGCTGTTTTTT.

This clonotype was seen only a few times. The genes are TRBV6-2 or TRBV6-3 and TRBJ2-5, with TRBD2 identical over 9 bases. CDR1 and CDR2 from the germline V gene are MNHEY and SVGEGT. The CDR3 consists of 17 residues. J gave up 2 bases and V 5 bases, and 12 bases lay outside the gene matches. CDR3 loop: CASSLGSTSGFQETQYF. CDR3 DNA sequence: TGTGCCAGCAGTCTAGGGTCGACTAGCGGCTTTCAAGAGACCCAGTACTTC.

The chain joins TRBV6-2 or TRBV6-3 to TRBJ2-7; 8 bases agree with TRBD1. Per germline, CDR1 MNHEY and CDR2 SVGEGT. Germline trimming cut 2 bases from V and 3 bases from J; bases unmatched to any gene: 12. The length of the CDR3 is 17 residues. The CDR3, as DNA: TGTGCCAGCAGTTACGCCCGACTCAGGGGGCGACTCTACGAGCAGTACTTC. This sequence encodes CASSYARLRGRLYEQYF.

This clonotype was seen a handful of times. The chain employs TRBV4-3 and TRBJ2-2, with 11 bases lining up with TRBD2. Germline V lookup: CDR1 LGHNA, CDR2 YSLEER. The CDR3 consists of 16 residues. Trimming cost V 3 bases and J 9 bases; bases outside gene matches: 9. DNA of the CDR3: TGCGCCAGCAGCCATGTACTAGCGGGGGCGCCCAGGGAGCTGTTTTTT. It specifies CASSHVLAGAPRELFF.

This clonotype was counted a single time. The genes are TRBV7-3 and TRBJ1-2; unclear D gene. Trimming removed 2 bases from V and 8 bases from J, with 12 bases in between. Germline V gene data show CDR1 as SGHTA and CDR2 as FQGTGA. CDR3 length: 13 amino acids. The CDR3 region has the DNA TGTGCCAGCAGCTTATTCTTGGGCGCGGGCTACACCTTC. Amino acid sequence: CASSLFLGAGYTF.

This clonotype was detected a few times. The chain is built from TRBV7-3 and TRBJ2-3; TRBD2 agrees at 11 bases. Germline loops: CDR1 SGHTA, CDR2 FQGTGA. The CDR3 sequence is 16 residues long. Trimming cost V 5 bases and J 7 bases; bases outside gene matches: 11. The DNA of the CDR3 is TGTGCCAGCAGCCAATATAGCGGGGGGGCAATATATACGCAGTATTTT. Its translation: CASSQYSGGAIYTQYF.